This TCR beta chain was captured in a study of blood T cell repertoires in COVID-19. On the study more broadly: Sites across the United States, Italy and Spain contributed samples from acute and convalescent COVID-19. In each case, the material was cDNA or gDNA derived from T cells, B-cell-depleted T cells, or PBMCs.

The V and J ends lost 2 bases and 3 bases respectively, with 11 bases between them. Germline V gives CDR1 LNHDA, CDR2 SQIVND (reference sequence). The CDR3 extends over 15 amino acids. The protocol was immunoSEQ multiplex PCR, while the TCRdb copy is restricted to in-frame clones and leaves out a portion. The data show tens of thousands of clones, 65% to 90% seen once. Sequencing used peripheral blood. This receptor was obtained from a woman aged 80 or over with acute or convalescent COVID-19. V gene TRBV19 combines with J gene TRBJ1-3, with unresolved D. Written as DNA, the CDR3 is TGTGCCAGTAGTATAACGCCCGTGAGTGGAAACACCATATATTTT. It yields the protein CASSITPVSGNTIYF.